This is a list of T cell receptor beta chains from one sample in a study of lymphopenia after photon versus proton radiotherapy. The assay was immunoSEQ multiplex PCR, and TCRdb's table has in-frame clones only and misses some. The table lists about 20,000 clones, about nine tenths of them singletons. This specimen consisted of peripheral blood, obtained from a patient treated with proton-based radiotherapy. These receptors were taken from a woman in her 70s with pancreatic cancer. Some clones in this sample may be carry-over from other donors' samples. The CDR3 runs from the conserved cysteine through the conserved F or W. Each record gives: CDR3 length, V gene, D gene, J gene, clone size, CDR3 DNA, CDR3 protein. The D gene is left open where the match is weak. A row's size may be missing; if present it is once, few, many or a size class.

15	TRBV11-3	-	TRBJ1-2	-	TGTGCCAGCAGCTCGGACGGACTGACTTCCTATGGCTACACCTTC	CASSSDGLTSYGYTF
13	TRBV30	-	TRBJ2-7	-	TGTGCCTGGATGCCCGGGCAGACCTACGAGCAGTACTTC	CAWMPGQTYEQYF
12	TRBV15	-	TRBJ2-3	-	TGTGCCACCGGGGTTAGGGCAGATACGCAGTATTTT	CATGVRADTQYF
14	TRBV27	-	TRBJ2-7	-	TGTGCCAGCAGTGTGACAGCCAACTCCTACGAGCAGTACTTC	CASSVTANSYEQYF
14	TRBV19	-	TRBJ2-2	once	TGTGCCAGTAGTATGTCCATTCGCACCGGGGAGCTGTTTTTT	CASSMSIRTGELFF
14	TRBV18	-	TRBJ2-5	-	TGTGCCAGCTCACCGGTGGGGGCTCGGGAGACCCAGTACTTC	CASSPVGARETQYF
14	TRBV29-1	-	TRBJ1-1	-	TGCAGCGTTGAAGCCCCCAGGGGAAACACTGAAGCTTTCTTT	CSVEAPRGNTEAFF
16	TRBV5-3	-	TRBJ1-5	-	TGTGCCAGAAGCTTAAATTCCCACAGTAGCAATCAGCCCCAGCATTTT	CARSLNSHSSNQPQHF
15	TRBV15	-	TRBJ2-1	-	TGTGCCACCAGCAGAGATCGGGCGGGGTTCAATGAGCAGTTCTTC	CATSRDRAGFNEQFF
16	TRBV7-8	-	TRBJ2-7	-	TGTGCCAGCAGCTTAGCTGGTCAGGGGAGATCCTACGAGCAGTACTTC	CASSLAGQGRSYEQYF
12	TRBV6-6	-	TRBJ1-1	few	TGTGCCAGCAGTTACGGGTACACTGAAGCTTTCTTT	CASSYGYTEAFF
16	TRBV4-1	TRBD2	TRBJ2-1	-	TGCGCCAGCAGCCGGACCACTAGCGGAGCACTCAATGAGCAGTTCTTC	CASSRTTSGALNEQFF